Ten or more counts support the clone carrying this T cell receptor beta chain. The authors' processing: Reference gene primer amplification yielded estimated nucleated cell counts. Libraries were prepared by immunoSEQ multiplex PCR; TCRdb keeps only in-frame clonotypes and omits some of them. V and J calls and clone size follow that table, whereas D and trimming were derived from the DNA. The top ten hold about 2% of the sample, which has fewer than 300,000 clones, about nine tenths seen once. The CDR3 is 16 amino acids. The germline gives CDR1 MNHNS, CDR2 SASEGT. Trimming took off 3 bases at V and 1 base at J, with 12 bases between the two ends. The data stem from a study of blood T cell repertoires in COVID-19.

The chain is built from TRBV6-1 and TRBJ2-2, with D maybe TRBD1 (5 bases). Sequenced input: peripheral blood. The receptor was derived from a woman in her 30s with COVID-19, enrolled during active disease. CDR3 DNA sequence: TGTGCCAGCAGTGATCCAGCAGGGTTGAACACCGGGGAGCTGTTTTTT. It specifies CASSDPAGLNTGELFF.